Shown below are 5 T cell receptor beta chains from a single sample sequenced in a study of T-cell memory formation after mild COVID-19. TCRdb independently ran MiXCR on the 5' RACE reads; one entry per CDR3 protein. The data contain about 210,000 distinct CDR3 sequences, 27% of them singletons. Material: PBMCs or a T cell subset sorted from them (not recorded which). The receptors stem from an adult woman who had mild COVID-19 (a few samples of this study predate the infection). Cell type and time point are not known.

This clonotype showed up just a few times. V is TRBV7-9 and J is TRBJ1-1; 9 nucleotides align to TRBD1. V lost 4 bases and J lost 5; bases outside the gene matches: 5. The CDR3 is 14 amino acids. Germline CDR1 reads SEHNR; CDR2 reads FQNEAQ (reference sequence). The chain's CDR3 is CASSSGQGSTEAFF. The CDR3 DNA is TGTGCCAGCAGCTCGGGACAGGGAAGTACTGAAGCTTTCTTT.

Here the CDR3 DNA reads TGCAGTGCTAGAGAAGTCGGGGGGGAAAAACTGTTTTTT. It translates to CSAREVGGEKLFF. The chain has TRBV20-1 and TRBJ1-4, with D possibly TRBD1 on 5 matching bases. The CDR3 totals 13 residues. V dropped 0 bases and J dropped 8 bases, with 10 bases sitting between them. Per the germline V gene, CDR1 is DFQATT and CDR2 is SNEGSKA (reference sequence).

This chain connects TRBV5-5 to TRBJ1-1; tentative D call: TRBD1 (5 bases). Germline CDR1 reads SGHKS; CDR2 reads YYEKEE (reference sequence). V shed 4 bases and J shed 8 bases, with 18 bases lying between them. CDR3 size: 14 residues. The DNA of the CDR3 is TGTGCCAGCAGCGTTGGGACCGCCACTAAGGAAGCTTTCTTT. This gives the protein CASSVGTATKEAFF.

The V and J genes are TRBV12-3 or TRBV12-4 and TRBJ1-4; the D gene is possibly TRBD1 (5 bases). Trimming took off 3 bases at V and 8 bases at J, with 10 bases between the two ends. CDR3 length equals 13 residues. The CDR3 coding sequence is TGTGCCAGCAGTTTTCTGGGACCGGAAAAACTGTTTTTT. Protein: CASSFLGPEKLFF.

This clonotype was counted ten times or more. Here the CDR3 DNA reads TGCGCCAGCAGCTCCATCACAGGGGGCGCGGGGGAGCAGTACTTC. Amino acid sequence: CASSSITGGAGEQYF. This chain uses TRBV5-1 with TRBJ2-7, with 9 bases matching TRBD1. The CDR3 loop spans 15 amino acids. V lost 3 bases, J lost 7 bases, and 11 bases stayed unmatched. Germline assignment: CDR1 SGHRS and CDR2 YFSETQ.